This T cell receptor beta chain emerged from a study of blood T cell repertoires in COVID-19. Study-wide context: Sources were T cells, B-cell-depleted T cells, or PBMCs; the material itself was cDNA or gDNA.

Generated by immunoSEQ multiplex PCR, the TCRdb table keeps only in-frame clones and is missing some. The repertoire includes about 200,000 clones, less than 85% of them detected once, and 4.5% to 7% sits in the top ten. V shed 4 bases and J 2 bases; nucleotides not matched to a gene: 3. Germline V gene sequence: CDR1 SGHTS, CDR2 YDEGEE. The CDR3 loop spans 14 amino acids. This clone has a count of ten or more. This rearrangement joins TRBV5-8 to TRBJ1-5; 7 positions match TRBD1. The receptor was derived from a woman in her sixties or seventies with acute or convalescent COVID-19. Sequences were obtained from peripheral blood. CDR3 amino acids: CASSRGQGNQPQHF. The DNA of the CDR3 is TGTGCCAGCAGCCGCGGACAGGGCAATCAGCCCCAGCATTTT.